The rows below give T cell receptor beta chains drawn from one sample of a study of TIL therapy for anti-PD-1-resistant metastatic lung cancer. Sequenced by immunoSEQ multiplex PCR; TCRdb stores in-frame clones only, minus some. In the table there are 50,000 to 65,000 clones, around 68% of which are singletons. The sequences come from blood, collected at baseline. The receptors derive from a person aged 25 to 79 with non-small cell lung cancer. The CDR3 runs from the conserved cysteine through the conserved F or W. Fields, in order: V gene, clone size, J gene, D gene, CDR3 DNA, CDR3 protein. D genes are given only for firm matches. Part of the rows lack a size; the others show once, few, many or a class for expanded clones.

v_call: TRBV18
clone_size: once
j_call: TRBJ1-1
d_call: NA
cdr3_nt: TGTGCCAGCTCACCACAGGTTTGGGCAAACACTGAAGCTTTCTTT
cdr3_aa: CASSPQVWANTEAFF

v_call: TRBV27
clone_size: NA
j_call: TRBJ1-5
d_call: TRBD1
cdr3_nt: TGTGCCAGCCGTTCGGCGGAGGGGGCGATGAGCAATCAGCCCCAGCATTTT
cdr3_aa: CASRSAEGAMSNQPQHF

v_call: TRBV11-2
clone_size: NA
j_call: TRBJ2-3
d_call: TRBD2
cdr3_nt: TGTGCCAGCAGCGCCCTCCCAGCGGGAGTAGATACGCAGTATTTT
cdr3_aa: CASSALPAGVDTQYF

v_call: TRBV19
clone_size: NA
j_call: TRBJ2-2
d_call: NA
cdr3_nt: TGTGCCAGTAGTTCCCGGGACCCCGCGAGGACCGGGGAGCTGTTTTTT
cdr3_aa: CASSSRDPARTGELFF

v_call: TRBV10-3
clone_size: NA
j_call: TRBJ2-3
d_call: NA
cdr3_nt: TGTGCCATCAGCCCCCTAGGAGCTAGCACAGATACGCAGTATTTT
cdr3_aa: CAISPLGASTDTQYF

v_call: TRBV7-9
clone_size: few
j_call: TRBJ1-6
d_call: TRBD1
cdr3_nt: TGTGCCAGCAACCTCGGACAGGCAGACAATTCACCCCTCCACTTT
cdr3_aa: CASNLGQADNSPLHF

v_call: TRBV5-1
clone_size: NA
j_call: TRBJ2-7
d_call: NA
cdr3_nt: TGCGCCAGCAGCGAGGACAACTCCTACGAGCAGTACTTC
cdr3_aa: CASSEDNSYEQYF

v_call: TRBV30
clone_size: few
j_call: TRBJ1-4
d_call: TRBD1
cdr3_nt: TGTGCCTGGCATACAGGGGGTCGCGAAAAACTGTTTTTT
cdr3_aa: CAWHTGGREKLFF

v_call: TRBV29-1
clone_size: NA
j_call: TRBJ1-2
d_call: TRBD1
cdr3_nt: TGCAGCGTAGGGACAGGGGGATTCCATGGCTACACCTTC
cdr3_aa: CSVGTGGFHGYTF

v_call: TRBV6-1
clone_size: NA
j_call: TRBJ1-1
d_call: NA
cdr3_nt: TGTGCCAGCAGTGAACAGCCCTCGAACACTGAAGCTTTCTTT
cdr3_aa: CASSEQPSNTEAFF

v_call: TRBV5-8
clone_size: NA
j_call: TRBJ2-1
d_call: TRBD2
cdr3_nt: TGTGCCAGCAGCTTAGGGACTACCGACAATGAGCAGTTCTTC
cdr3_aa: CASSLGTTDNEQFF

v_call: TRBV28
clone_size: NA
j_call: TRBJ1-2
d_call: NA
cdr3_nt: TGTGCCAGCAGTTCTCCCCCGGGCAGCTCCGAGACCTATGGCTACACCTTC
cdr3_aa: CASSSPPGSSETYGYTF

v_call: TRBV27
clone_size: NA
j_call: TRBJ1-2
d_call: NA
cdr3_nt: TGTGCCAGCAGTAATGCAGGGTATGGCTACACCTTC
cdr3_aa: CASSNAGYGYTF

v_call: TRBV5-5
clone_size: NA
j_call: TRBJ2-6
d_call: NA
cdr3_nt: TGTGCCAGCAGCCGCGCCTCTTCTGGGGCCAACGTCCTGACTTTC
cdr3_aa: CASSRASSGANVLTF

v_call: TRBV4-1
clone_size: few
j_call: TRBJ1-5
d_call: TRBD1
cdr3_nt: TGCGCCAGCAGCTATCGACAGGGGGCAGGGCAGCCCCAGCATTTT
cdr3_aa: CASSYRQGAGQPQHF

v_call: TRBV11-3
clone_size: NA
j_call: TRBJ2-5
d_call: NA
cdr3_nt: TGTGCCAGCAGCTTAGGTGTTAGCATACCCCAAGAGACCCAGTACTTC
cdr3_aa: CASSLGVSIPQETQYF

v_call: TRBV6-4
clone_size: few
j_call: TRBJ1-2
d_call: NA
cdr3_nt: TGTGCCAGCAAGGGGCAACAACCACCCTATGGCTACACCTTC
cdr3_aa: CASKGQQPPYGYTF

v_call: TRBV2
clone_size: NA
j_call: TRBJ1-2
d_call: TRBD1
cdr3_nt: TGTGCCAGCACCCTAGACAGGGGGGGTGGCTACACCTTC
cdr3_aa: CASTLDRGGGYTF

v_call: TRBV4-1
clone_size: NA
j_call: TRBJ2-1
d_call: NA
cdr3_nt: TGCGCCAGCAGCCCGGGAGCAGGCTCCTACAATGAGCAGTTCTTC
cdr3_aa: CASSPGAGSYNEQFF

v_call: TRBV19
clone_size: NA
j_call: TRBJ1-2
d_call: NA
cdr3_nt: TGTGCCAGTAGTATAACCGTCTATGGCTACACCTTC
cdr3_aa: CASSITVYGYTF

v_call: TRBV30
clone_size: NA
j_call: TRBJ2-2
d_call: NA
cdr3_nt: TGTGCCTGGAATTGGCGGGACACCGGGGAGCTGTTTTTT
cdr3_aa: CAWNWRDTGELFF

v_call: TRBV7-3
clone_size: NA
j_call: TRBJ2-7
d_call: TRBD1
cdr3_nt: TGTGCCAGCAGCCCATCCGGACAGGGAACCTACGAGCAGTACTTC
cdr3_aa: CASSPSGQGTYEQYF

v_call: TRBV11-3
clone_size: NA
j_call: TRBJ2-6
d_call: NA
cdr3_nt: TGTGCCAGCAGCTTAGCCCTAAGTTTACAGGGCTCTGGGGCCAACGTCCTGACTTTC
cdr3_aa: CASSLALSLQGSGANVLTF

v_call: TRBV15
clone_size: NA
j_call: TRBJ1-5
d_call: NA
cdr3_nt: TGTGCCACCAGCAGGGTACGCGGGGATCGCGATCAGCCCCAGCATTTT
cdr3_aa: CATSRVRGDRDQPQHF

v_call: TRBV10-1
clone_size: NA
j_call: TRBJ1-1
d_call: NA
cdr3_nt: TGCGCCAGCAGTGACTACAGCCCCACTGAAGCTTTCTTT
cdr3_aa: CASSDYSPTEAFF

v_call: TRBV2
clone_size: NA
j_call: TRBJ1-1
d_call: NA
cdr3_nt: TGTGCCAGCAAACATGACGGAATCGAAGCTTTCTTT
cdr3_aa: CASKHDGIEAFF

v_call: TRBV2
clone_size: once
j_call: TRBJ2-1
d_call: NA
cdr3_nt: TGTGCCAGCAGTGGGAGTAGCTTGGTGGTTGAGCAGTTCTTC
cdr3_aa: CASSGSSLVVEQFF

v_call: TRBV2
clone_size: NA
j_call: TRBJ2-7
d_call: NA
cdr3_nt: TGTGCCAGCAGTGAGTATGGGATCTCCTACGAGCAGTACTTC
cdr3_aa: CASSEYGISYEQYF

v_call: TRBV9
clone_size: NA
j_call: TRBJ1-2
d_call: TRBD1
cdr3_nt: TGTGCCAGCAGCGTAGGACAGGGAGGATTCTATGGCTACACCTTC
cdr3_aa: CASSVGQGGFYGYTF

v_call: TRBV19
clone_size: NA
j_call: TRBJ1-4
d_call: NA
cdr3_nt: TGTGCCAGTACCCAGGGTAGGCAGTGGAATGAAAAACTGTTTTTT
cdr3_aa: CASTQGRQWNEKLFF

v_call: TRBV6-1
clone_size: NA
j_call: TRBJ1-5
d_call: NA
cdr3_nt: TGTGCCAGCAGTGAGGGCATAGCAACCACTCACCAGCATTTT
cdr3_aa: CASSEGIATTHQHF

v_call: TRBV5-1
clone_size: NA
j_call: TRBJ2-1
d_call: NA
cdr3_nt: TGCGCCAGCAGCTTGGGACAAACAGATATAACGGGGTACTACAATGAGCAGTTCTTC
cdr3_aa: CASSLGQTDITGYYNEQFF

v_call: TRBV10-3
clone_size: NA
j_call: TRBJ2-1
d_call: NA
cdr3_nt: TGTGCCATCAGTGAGTTGGGAGCTACCTACAATGAGCAGTTCTTC
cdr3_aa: CAISELGATYNEQFF

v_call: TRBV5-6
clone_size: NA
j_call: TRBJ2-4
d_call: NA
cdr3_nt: TGTGCCAGCAGCTACCGACAAGACTTAGCCAAAAACATTCAGTACTTC
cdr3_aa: CASSYRQDLAKNIQYF

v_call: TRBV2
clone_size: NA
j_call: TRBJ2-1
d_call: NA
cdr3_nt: TGTGCCAGCAGTGGAGAAGACGGAGATGAGCAGTTCTTC
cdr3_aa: CASSGEDGDEQFF

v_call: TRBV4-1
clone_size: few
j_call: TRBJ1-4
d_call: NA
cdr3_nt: TGCGCCAGCAGCCAAGGGGGGGATCCGAGTGAAAAACTGTTTTTT
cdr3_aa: CASSQGGDPSEKLFF

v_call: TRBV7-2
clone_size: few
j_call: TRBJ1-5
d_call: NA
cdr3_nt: TGTGCCAGCAGCTTAGGGGCGCTTAGCAATCAGCCCCAGCATTTT
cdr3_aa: CASSLGALSNQPQHF

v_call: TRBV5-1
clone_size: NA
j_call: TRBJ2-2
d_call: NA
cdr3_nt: TGCGCCAGCAGCTTGGAAGGGCCTCGGACCGGGGAGCTGTTTTTT
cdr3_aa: CASSLEGPRTGELFF

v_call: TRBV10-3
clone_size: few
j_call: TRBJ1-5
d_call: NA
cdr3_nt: TGTGCCAGCCGACCGGGACTTAACACCCAGCCCCAGCATTTT
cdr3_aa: CASRPGLNTQPQHF